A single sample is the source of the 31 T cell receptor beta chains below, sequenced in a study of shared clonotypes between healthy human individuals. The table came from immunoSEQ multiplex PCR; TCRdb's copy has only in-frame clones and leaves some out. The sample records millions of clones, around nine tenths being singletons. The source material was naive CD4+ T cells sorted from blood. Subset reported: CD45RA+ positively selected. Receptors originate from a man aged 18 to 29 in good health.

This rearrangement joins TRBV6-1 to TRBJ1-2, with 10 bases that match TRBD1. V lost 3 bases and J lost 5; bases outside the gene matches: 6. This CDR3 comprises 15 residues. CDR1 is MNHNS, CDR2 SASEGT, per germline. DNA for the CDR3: TGTGCCAGCAGTGACCGGGACAGGGGAGGTTATGGCTACACCTTC. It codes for CASSDRDRGGYGYTF.

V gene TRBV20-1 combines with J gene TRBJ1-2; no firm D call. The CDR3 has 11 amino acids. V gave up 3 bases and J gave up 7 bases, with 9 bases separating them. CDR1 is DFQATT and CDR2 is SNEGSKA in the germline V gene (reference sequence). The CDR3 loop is CSASHQAGYTF. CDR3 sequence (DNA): TGCAGTGCTAGTCATCAGGCTGGCTACACCTTC.

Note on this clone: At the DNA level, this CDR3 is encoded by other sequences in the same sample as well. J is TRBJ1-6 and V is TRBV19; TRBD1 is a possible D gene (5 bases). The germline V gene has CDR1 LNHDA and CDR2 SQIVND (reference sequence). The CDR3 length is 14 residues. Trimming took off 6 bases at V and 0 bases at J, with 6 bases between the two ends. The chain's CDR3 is CASSGGSYNSPLHF. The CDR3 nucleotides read TGTGCCAGTAGCGGGGGCTCCTATAATTCACCCCTCCACTTT.

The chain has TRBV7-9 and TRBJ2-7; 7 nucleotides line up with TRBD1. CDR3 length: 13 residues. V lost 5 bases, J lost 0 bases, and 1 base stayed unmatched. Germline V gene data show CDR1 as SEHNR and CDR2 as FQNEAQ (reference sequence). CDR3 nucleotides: TGTGCCAGCAGCGACAGGGTCTCCTACGAGCAGTACTTC. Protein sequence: CASSDRVSYEQYF.

In nucleotides, the CDR3 is TGTGCCAGCGCGCGGTCCCTGGGGGAGACCCAGTACTTC. The encoded protein is CASARSLGETQYF. V gene TRBV6-5 combines with J gene TRBJ2-5; no clear D gene. Deletions cut 8 bases from V and 5 bases from J, with 15 bases between. CDR3 size: 13 residues. Looked up from germline, CDR1 is MNHEY and CDR2 is SVGAGI.

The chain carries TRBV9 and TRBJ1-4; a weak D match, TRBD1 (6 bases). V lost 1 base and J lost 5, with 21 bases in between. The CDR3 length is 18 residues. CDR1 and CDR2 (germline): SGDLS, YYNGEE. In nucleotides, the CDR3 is TGTGCCAGCAGCGTACTCCTTCTGTGGCAGGGGAGGAATGAAAAACTGTTTTTT. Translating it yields CASSVLLLWQGRNEKLFF. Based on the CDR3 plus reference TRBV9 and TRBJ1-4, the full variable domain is DSGVTQTPKHLITATGQRVTLRCSPRSGDLSVYWYQQSLDQGLQFLIQYYNGEERAKGNILERFSAQQFPDLHSELNLSSLELGDSALYFCASSVLLLWQGRNEKLFFGSGTQLSVL.

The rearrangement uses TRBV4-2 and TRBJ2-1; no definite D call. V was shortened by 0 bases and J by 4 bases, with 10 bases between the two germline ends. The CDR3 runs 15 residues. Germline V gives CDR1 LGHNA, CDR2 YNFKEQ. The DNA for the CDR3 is TGTGCCAGCAGCCAAGAACCTGTGGGGTACAATGAGCAGTTCTTC. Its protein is CASSQEPVGYNEQFF.

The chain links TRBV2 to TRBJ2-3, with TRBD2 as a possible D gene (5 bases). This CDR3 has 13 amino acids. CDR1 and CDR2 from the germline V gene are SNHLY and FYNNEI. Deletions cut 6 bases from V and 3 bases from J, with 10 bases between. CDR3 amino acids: CASRARGTDTQYF. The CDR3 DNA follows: TGTGCCAGCAGGGCGAGAGGGACAGATACGCAGTATTTT.

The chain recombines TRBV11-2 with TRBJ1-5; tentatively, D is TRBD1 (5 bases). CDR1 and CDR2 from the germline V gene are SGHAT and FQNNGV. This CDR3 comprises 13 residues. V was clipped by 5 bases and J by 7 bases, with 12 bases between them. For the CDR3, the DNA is TGTGCCAGCAGCGGCGGCAGGGACCAGCCCCAGCATTTT. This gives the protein CASSGGRDQPQHF.

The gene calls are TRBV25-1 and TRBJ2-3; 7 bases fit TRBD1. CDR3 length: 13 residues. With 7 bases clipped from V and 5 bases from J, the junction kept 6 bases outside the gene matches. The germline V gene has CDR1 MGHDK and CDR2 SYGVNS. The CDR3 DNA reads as TGTGCCAGCACCGAGACAGGGAAAGATACGCAGTATTTT. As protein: CASTETGKDTQYF.

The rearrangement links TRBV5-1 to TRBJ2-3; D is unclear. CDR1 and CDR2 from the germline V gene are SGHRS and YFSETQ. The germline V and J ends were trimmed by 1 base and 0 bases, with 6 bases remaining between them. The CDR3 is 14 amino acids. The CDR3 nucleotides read TGCGCCAGCAGCTTGTTACTAAGCACAGATACGCAGTATTTT. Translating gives CASSLLLSTDTQYF.

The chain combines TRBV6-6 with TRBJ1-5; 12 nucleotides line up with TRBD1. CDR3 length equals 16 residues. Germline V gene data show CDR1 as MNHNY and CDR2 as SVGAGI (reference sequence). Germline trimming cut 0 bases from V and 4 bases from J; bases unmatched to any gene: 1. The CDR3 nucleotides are TGTGCCAGCAGTTACTCGGGACAGGGGGCTAATCAGCCCCAGCATTTT. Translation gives CASSYSGQGANQPQHF.

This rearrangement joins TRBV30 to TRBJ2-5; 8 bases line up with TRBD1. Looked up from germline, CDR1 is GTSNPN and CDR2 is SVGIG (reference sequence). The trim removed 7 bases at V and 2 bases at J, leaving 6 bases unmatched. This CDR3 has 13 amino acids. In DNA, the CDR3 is TGTGCCTTCAGGGGGCTGGGGCAAGAGACCCAGTACTTC. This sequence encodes CAFRGLGQETQYF.

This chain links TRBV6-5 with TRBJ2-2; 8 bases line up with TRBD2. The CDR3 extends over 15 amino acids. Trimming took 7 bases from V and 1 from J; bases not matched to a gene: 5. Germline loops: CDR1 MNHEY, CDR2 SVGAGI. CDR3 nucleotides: TGTGCCAGCACAAGACTAGCGCGGAACACCGGGGAGCTGTTTTTT. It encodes CASTRLARNTGELFF.

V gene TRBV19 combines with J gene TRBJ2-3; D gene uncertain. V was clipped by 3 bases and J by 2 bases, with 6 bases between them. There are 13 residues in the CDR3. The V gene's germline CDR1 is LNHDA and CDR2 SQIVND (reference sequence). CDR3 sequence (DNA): TGTGCCAGTAGTATGGACCACACAGATACGCAGTATTTT. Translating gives CASSMDHTDTQYF.

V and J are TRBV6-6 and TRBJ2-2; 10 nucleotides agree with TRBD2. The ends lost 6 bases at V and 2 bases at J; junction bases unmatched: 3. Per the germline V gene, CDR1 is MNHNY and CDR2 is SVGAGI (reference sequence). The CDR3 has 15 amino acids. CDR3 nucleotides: TGTGCCAGCAGCAGCGGGGGGGCTAACACCGGGGAGCTGTTTTTT. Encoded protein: CASSSGGANTGELFF.

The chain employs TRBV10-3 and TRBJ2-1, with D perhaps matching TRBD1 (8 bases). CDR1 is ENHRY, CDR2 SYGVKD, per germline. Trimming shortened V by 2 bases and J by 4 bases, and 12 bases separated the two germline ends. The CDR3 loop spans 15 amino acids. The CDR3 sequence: CAISENRGGYNEQFF. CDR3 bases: TGTGCCATCAGTGAGAACAGGGGGGGATACAATGAGCAGTTCTTC.

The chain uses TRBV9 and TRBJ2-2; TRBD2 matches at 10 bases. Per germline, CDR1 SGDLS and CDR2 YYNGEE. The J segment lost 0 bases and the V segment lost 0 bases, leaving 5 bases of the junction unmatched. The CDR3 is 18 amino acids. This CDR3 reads CASSVELAGLANTGELFF. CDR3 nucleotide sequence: TGTGCCAGCAGCGTAGAACTAGCGGGGCTCGCGAACACCGGGGAGCTGTTTTTT.

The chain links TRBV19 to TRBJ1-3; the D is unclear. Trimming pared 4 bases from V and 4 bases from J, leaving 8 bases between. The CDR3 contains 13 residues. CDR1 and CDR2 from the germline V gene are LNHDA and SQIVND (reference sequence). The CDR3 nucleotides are TGTGCCAGTAGTAGGGCTTCGGGAAACACCATATATTTT. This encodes CASSRASGNTIYF. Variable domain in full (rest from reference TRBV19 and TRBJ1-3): DGGITQSPKYLFRKEGQNVTLSCEQNLNHDAMYWYRQDPGQGLRLIYYSQIVNDFQKGDIAEGYSVSREKKESFPLTVTSAQKNPTAFYLCASSRASGNTIYFGEGSWLTVV.

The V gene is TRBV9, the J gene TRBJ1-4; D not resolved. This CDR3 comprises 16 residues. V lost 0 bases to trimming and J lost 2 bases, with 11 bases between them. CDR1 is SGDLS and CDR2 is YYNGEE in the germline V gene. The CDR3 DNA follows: TGTGCCAGCAGCGTAGGGCAGACTGGGACTAATGAAAAACTGTTTTTT. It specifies CASSVGQTGTNEKLFF. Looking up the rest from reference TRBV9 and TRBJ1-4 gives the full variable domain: DSGVTQTPKHLITATGQRVTLRCSPRSGDLSVYWYQQSLDQGLQFLIQYYNGEERAKGNILERFSAQQFPDLHSELNLSSLELGDSALYFCASSVGQTGTNEKLFFGSGTQLSVL.

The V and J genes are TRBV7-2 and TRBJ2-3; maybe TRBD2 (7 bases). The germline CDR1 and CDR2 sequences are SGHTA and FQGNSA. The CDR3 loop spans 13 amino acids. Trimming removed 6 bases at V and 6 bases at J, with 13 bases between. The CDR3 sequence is CASSPRGADTQYF. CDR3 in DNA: TGTGCCAGCAGTCCCCGGGGGGCGGATACGCAGTATTTT.

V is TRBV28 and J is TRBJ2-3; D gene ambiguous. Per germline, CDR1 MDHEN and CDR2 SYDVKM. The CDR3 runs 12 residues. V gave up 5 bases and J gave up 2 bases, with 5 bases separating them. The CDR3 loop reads CASSPNTDTQYF. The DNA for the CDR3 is TGTGCCAGCAGTCCCAACACAGATACGCAGTATTTT.

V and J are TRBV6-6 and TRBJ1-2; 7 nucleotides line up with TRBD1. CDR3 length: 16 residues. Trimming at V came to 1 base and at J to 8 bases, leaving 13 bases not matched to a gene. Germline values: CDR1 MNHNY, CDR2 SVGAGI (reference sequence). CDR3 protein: CASSYFPGDRVNGYTF. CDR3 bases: TGTGCCAGCAGTTACTTTCCGGGAGACAGGGTGAACGGCTACACCTTC.

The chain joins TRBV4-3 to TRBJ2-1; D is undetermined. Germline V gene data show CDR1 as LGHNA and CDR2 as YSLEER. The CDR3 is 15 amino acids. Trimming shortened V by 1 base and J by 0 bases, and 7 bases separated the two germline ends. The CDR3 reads CASSQGPYSYNEQFF. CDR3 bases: TGCGCCAGCAGCCAAGGGCCTTACTCCTACAATGAGCAGTTCTTC.

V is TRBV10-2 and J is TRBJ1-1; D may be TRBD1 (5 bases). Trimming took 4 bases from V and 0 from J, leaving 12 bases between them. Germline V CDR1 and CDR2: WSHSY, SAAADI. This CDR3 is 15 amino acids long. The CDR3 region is CASSGRTQMNTEAFF. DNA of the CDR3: TGCGCCAGCAGTGGCAGGACACAGATGAACACTGAAGCTTTCTTT.

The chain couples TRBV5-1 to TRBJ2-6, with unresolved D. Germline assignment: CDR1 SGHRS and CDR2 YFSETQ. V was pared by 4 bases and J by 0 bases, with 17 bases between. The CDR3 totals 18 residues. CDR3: CASSPLGAGPSGANVLTF. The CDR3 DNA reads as TGCGCCAGCAGCCCCCTAGGAGCAGGCCCCTCTGGGGCCAACGTCCTGACTTTC.

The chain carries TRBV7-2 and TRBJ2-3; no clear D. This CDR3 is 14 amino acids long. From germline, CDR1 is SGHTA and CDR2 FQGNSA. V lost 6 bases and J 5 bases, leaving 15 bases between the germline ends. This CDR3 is CASSSTFTVDTQYF. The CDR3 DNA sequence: TGTGCCAGCAGTTCCACTTTCACTGTAGATACGCAGTATTTT.

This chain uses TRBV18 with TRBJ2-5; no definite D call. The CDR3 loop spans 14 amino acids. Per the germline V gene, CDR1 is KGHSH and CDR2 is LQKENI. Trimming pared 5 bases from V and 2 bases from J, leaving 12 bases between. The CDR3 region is CASSGGAQQETQYF. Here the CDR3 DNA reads TGTGCCAGCTCAGGCGGTGCCCAACAAGAGACCCAGTACTTC.

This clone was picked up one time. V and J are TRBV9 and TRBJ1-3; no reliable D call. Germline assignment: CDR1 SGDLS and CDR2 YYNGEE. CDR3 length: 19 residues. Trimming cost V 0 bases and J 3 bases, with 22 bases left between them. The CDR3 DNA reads TGTGCCAGCAGCGTAGCTACAATGGTTGGAGGAGGATTTGGAAACACCATATATTTT. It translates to CASSVATMVGGGFGNTIYF.

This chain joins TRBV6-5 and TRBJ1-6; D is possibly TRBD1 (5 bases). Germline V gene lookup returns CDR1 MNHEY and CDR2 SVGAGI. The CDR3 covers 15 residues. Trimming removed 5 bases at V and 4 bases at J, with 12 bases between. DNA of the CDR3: TGTGCCAGCAGTACCCAAGACAGATATAATTCACCCCTCCACTTT. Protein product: CASSTQDRYNSPLHF.

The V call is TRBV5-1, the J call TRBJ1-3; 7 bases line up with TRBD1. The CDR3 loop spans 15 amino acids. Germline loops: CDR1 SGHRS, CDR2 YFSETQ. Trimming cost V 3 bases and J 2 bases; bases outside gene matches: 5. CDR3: CASSSTGLTGNTIYF. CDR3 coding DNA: TGCGCCAGCAGCTCGACAGGGTTGACTGGAAACACCATATATTTT.